This TCR beta chain was captured by sequencing in a study of T cell clones after liver transplantation. Notes on the study in general: Small, mixed patient groups and varying post-transplant times limit these conclusions.

CDR3 length: 13 residues. Between the trimmed V and J ends, which lost 3 bases and 0 bases, there was a span of 5 bases. Germline V CDR1 and CDR2: SGHRS, YFSETQ. By its share, this clone is medium-sized. Its specificity is unknown. The assay was immunoSEQ multiplex PCR, and TCRdb's table has in-frame clones only and misses some. Here the sample spans fewer than 85,000 clones, less than 90% being singletons. V usage is TRBV5-1 and J usage is TRBJ2-3; D gene uncertain. The specimen was CD4+ T cells from blood, collected at the 22-month timepoint. The clonotype was recovered from a human patient who received a liver transplant. Some T cells may be the graft donor's. CDR3 sequence: CASSSASTDTQYF. CDR3 DNA sequence: TGCGCCAGCAGCTCCGCTAGCACAGATACGCAGTATTTT. Based on the CDR3 plus reference TRBV5-1 and TRBJ2-3, the full variable domain is KAGVTQTPRYLIKTRGQQVTLSCSPISGHRSVSWYQQTPGQGLQFLFEYFSETQRNKGNFPGRFSGRQFSNSRSEMNVSTLELGDSALYLCASSSASTDTQYFGPGTRLTVL.